One sample yielded the 10 T cell receptor beta chains listed below, sequenced in a study of blood T cell repertoires in COVID-19. The method was immunoSEQ multiplex PCR; TCRdb's version includes in-frame clones alone and lacks a portion of them. The sample has about 260,000 clones, roughly 88% seen once. Sequencing was done on a sample of PBMCs or T cells enriched from blood (not recorded which). These receptors were obtained from a woman aged 40 to 50 with acute COVID-19.

This chain uses TRBV19 with TRBJ2-2; 7 positions match TRBD2. CDR1 is LNHDA, CDR2 SQIVND, per germline (reference sequence). CDR3 length equals 17 residues. V shed 2 bases, J shed 4 bases, and the junction held 10 bases outside the gene matches. This CDR3 reads CASSIKAVTGGTGELFF. In nucleotides, the CDR3 is TGTGCCAGTAGTATAAAGGCGGTGACGGGGGGCACCGGGGAGCTGTTTTTT. Supplemented by reference TRBV19 and TRBJ2-2, the full variable domain reads DGGITQSPKYLFRKEGQNVTLSCEQNLNHDAMYWYRQDPGQGLRLIYYSQIVNDFQKGDIAEGYSVSREKKESFPLTVTSAQKNPTAFYLCASSIKAVTGGTGELFFGEGSRLTVL.

This rearrangement joins TRBV5-5 to TRBJ2-7; D uncertain. This CDR3 is 14 amino acids long. Trimming removed 0 bases at V and 1 base at J, with 8 bases between. The germline V gene has CDR1 SGHKS and CDR2 YYEKEE (reference sequence). The CDR3 region is CASSLVLYSYEQYF. The CDR3 DNA reads TGTGCCAGCAGCTTGGTACTGTATTCCTACGAGCAGTACTTC.

The chain recombines TRBV28 with TRBJ2-1, with 7 bases identical to TRBD2. Germline CDR1 MDHEN, CDR2 SYDVKM. This CDR3 comprises 14 residues. Germline trimming cut 7 bases from V and 6 bases from J; bases unmatched to any gene: 9. The CDR3 region has the DNA TGTGCCAGCACCACTGGGGAGGGTGGCAATGAGCAGTTCTTC. Its translation is CASTTGEGGNEQFF.

The CDR3 spells CASSQGGGVYGYTF. CDR3 DNA sequence: TGCGCCAGCAGCCAAGGAGGGGGTGTCTATGGCTACACCTTC. The chain is built from TRBV4-3 and TRBJ1-2, with D possibly TRBD1 on 6 matching bases. The germline V gene encodes CDR1 LGHNA and CDR2 YSLEER. The V and J ends lost 1 base and 4 bases respectively, with 10 bases between them. The CDR3 consists of 14 residues.

CDR3 region: CASSRQLDNEQFF. CDR3 sequence (DNA): TGTGCCAGCAGCCGCCAACTAGACAATGAGCAGTTCTTC. The rearrangement links TRBV7-8 to TRBJ2-1, with D possibly being TRBD2 (5 bases). Per germline, CDR1 SGHVS and CDR2 FQNEAQ. CDR3 length equals 13 residues. The V end was cut by 5 bases, the J end by 5 bases, with 10 bases between. Full variable domain (missing parts from reference TRBV7-8 and TRBJ2-1): GAGVSQSPRYKVAKRGQDVALRCDPISGHVSLFWYQQALGQGPEFLTYFQNEAQLDKSGLPSDRFFAERPEGSVSTLKIQRTQQEDSAVYLCASSRQLDNEQFFGPGTRLTVL.

The chain recombines TRBV30 with TRBJ1-6; D call uncertain. CDR1 and CDR2 from the germline V gene are GTSNPN and SVGIG (reference sequence). The CDR3 length is 14 residues. Trimming stripped 0 bases from V and 5 bases from J, with 8 bases between. CDR3 in DNA: TGTGCCTGGAGTGTCGCGCCTAATAATTCACCCCTCCACTTT. This translates into CAWSVAPNNSPLHF.

Only one count was recorded for this clone. This chain connects TRBV24-1 to TRBJ2-1; 10 nucleotides agree with TRBD1. This CDR3 spans 15 amino acids. V trimming: 3 bases; J trimming: 7 bases; junction bases outside the gene matches: 5. Germline CDR1 reads KGHDR; CDR2 reads SFDVKD. The CDR3 region is CATSDPRTGGNEQFF. CDR3 sequence (DNA): TGTGCCACCAGTGATCCACGGACAGGGGGGAATGAGCAGTTCTTC.

The chain recombines TRBV24-1 with TRBJ1-1; D is perhaps TRBD1 (6 bases). The germline V gene encodes CDR1 KGHDR and CDR2 SFDVKD. The CDR3 totals 19 residues. V was cut by 4 bases and J by 3 bases, with 26 bases left in between. CDR3 bases: TGTGCCACCAGTGACTCGGGCTGGGGAGGGGGGAGCGAGGACACTGAAGCTTTCTTT. It encodes CATSDSGWGGGSEDTEAFF.

V is TRBV5-1 and J is TRBJ2-5, with D possibly TRBD2 on 5 matching bases. Trimming pared 4 bases from V and 4 bases from J, leaving 11 bases between. The CDR3 has 13 amino acids. CDR1 SGHRS and CDR2 YFSETQ come from the germline V gene. The CDR3 bases are TGCGCCAGCAGCCCCGGGGTGGGAGAGACCCAGTACTTC. Its translation: CASSPGVGETQYF.

The chain links TRBV4-2 to TRBJ2-4, with TRBD2 matching 11 bases. Germline CDR1 LGHNA, CDR2 YNFKEQ. V lost 2 bases and J lost 7; bases outside the gene matches: 4. CDR3 length: 15 residues. This chain's CDR3 is CASSQSGTSGNIQYF. The DNA for the CDR3 is TGTGCCAGCAGCCAAAGTGGGACTAGCGGTAACATTCAGTACTTC.